This TCR beta chain was sequenced in a study of blood T cells in healthy people across ages. Primers used in a second PCR of about 6 to 11 cycles were a sample-barcoded 5' primer and a J-beta primer mix. Unique molecular identifiers of 12 random nucleotides labeled each cDNA. Every sample produced at least 3 million CDR3-containing paired-end reads. TCRdb re-called the 5' RACE reads through MiXCR, storing one row per CDR3 protein. This sample yields hundreds of thousands of distinct CDR3 sequences, of which about 45% are seen a single time; roughly 18% belongs to the top ten. About this clonotype: Its target is unknown. An end of the junction does not agree with germline; a read error may underlie this.

Each sample yielded at least 5.5 micrograms of PBMC total RNA. The study, taken as a whole, reports: Estimated diversity that came from one million T cells was considered an underestimate.

The CDR3 sequence is 14 residues long. Per germline, CDR1 SGHTA and CDR2 FQGTGA. Sequences were obtained from blood. The sequence derives from a man older than 75 in good health. The chain recombines TRBV7-3 with TRBJ2-1, with D maybe TRBD1 (6 bases). The CDR3 here is CTSSVGGTLNEQFF. In DNA, the CDR3 is TGTACCAGCAGCGTAGGGGGTACCCTGAATGAGCAGTTCTTC.